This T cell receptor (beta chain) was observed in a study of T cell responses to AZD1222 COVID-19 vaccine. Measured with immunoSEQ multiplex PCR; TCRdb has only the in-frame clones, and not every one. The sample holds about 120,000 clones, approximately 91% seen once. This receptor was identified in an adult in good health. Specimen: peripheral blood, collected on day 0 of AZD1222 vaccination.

In nucleotides, the CDR3 is TGTGCCAGCAGTGAAGGGCAGGGCATCCATGGCTACACCTTC. Its translation is CASSEGQGIHGYTF. The chain has TRBV2 and TRBJ1-2; tentative D call: TRBD1 (5 bases). This CDR3 spans 14 amino acids. Trimming cost V 1 base and J 6 bases, with 12 bases left between them. From germline, CDR1 is SNHLY and CDR2 FYNNEI.